What follows are 7 T cell receptor beta chains derived from one specimen sequenced in a study of blood T cell repertoires in COVID-19. The data were produced by immunoSEQ multiplex PCR, yet TCRdb's version contains in-frame clones alone and is incomplete. The data contain 360,000 or so clones, approximately 89% of them singletons. The sequencing sample was made of peripheral blood. The receptors shown here come from a woman aged 60-75 years with COVID-19, enrolled during active disease.

This chain joins TRBV19 and TRBJ2-2, with D possibly matching TRBD1 (6 bases). Germline V gives CDR1 LNHDA, CDR2 SQIVND (reference sequence). This CDR3 region has 16 residues. Between the trimmed V and J ends, which lost 4 bases and 0 bases, there was a span of 12 bases. CDR3 bases: TGTGCCAGTAGTACCCTACACAGGGCGAACACCGGGGAGCTGTTTTTT. Amino acid sequence: CASSTLHRANTGELFF. The full variable domain, in which reference TRBV19 and TRBJ2-2 provide the parts outside the CDR3, is DGGITQSPKYLFRKEGQNVTLSCEQNLNHDAMYWYRQDPGQGLRLIYYSQIVNDFQKGDIAEGYSVSREKKESFPLTVTSAQKNPTAFYLCASSTLHRANTGELFFGEGSRLTVL.

V is TRBV14 and J is TRBJ1-2; D not certain. CDR1 and CDR2 from the germline V gene are SGHDN and FVKESK. The V gene lost 4 bases and the J gene lost 8 bases, with 14 bases spanning the gap. The length of the CDR3 is 13 residues. The CDR3 coding sequence is TGTGCCAGCAGCCGCCAGGCGCTGGAAGGCTACACCTTC. This sequence encodes CASSRQALEGYTF.

This chain uses TRBV28 with TRBJ1-2; weak D call: TRBD1 (6 bases). The CDR3 is made up of 15 amino acids. Germline lookup yields CDR1 MDHEN and CDR2 SYDVKM. The germline V and J ends were trimmed by 4 bases and 4 bases, with 16 bases remaining between them. The CDR3, as DNA: TGTGCCAGCAGTTCACAGGGATACGGAGCCTATGGCTACACCTTC. Amino acid sequence: CASSSQGYGAYGYTF.

The chain joins TRBV5-1 to TRBJ2-7, with 7 bases identical to TRBD1. This CDR3 region has 12 residues. V lost 1 base to trimming and J lost 7 bases; unmatched junction nucleotides: 2. Germline CDR1 and CDR2: SGHRS and YFSETQ. The chain's CDR3 is CASSLTGEEQYF. In nucleotides, the CDR3 is TGCGCCAGCAGCTTGACAGGGGAGGAGCAGTACTTC. The full variable domain, in which reference TRBV5-1 and TRBJ2-7 provide the parts outside the CDR3, is KAGVTQTPRYLIKTRGQQVTLSCSPISGHRSVSWYQQTPGQGLQFLFEYFSETQRNKGNFPGRFSGRQFSNSRSEMNVSTLELGDSALYLCASSLTGEEQYFGPGTRLTVT.

The genes are TRBV28 and TRBJ1-1; the D gene is possibly TRBD1 (6 bases). Germline V gene data show CDR1 as MDHEN and CDR2 as SYDVKM. V lost 7 bases and J 1 base, leaving 10 bases between the germline ends. This CDR3 is 13 amino acids long. CDR3 residues: CASTRQANTEAFF. The DNA of the CDR3 is TGTGCCAGCACCAGACAGGCGAACACTGAAGCTTTCTTT. The variable domain in full, with the rest retrieved from reference TRBV28 and TRBJ1-1, is DVKVTQSSRYLVKRTGEKVFLECVQDMDHENMFWYRQDPGLGLRLIYFSYDVKMKEKGDIPEGYSVSREKKERFSLILESASTNQTSMYLCASTRQANTEAFFGQGTRLTVV.

In its sample, this clone was seen once. The chain recombines TRBV2 with TRBJ1-2; 9 bases align to TRBD1. CDR1 is SNHLY and CDR2 is FYNNEI in the germline V gene. The CDR3 length is 15 residues. V shed 6 bases, J shed 5 bases, and the junction held 10 bases outside the gene matches. The CDR3 DNA is TGTGCCAGCAGACTAGGACAGGGGAGAAGTTATGGCTACACCTTC. It yields the protein CASRLGQGRSYGYTF. The full variable domain, with the rest looked up from reference TRBV2 and TRBJ1-2, is EPEVTQTPSHQVTQMGQEVILRCVPISNHLYFYWYRQILGQKVEFLVSFYNNEISEKSEIFDDQFSVERPDGSNFTLKIRSTKLEDSAMYFCASRLGQGRSYGYTFGSGTRLTVV.

This rearrangement joins TRBV19 to TRBJ2-3; 7 bases are shared with TRBD2. J lost 2 bases, V lost 6 bases, and 2 bases had no gene match. The CDR3 is 13 residues long. Per germline, CDR1 LNHDA and CDR2 SQIVND (reference sequence). The CDR3 loop reads CASRSGVTDTQYF. The CDR3 DNA reads as TGTGCCAGTAGAAGCGGGGTCACAGATACGCAGTATTTT.